The rows below give T cell receptor beta chains drawn from one sample of a study of early T cells in non-severe SARS-CoV-2 infection. Each CDR3 protein gets one entry after TCRdb re-called the 5' RACE reads with MiXCR. The table shows tens of thousands of distinct CDR3 sequences, with around 11% occurring only once. The sample here was whole blood, taken at baseline. The receptors here all came from an adult who was a healthcare worker with PCR-confirmed SARS-CoV-2 infection or an uninfected control (not recorded which). CDR3s include the opening cysteine and the closing phenylalanine or tryptophan. The D gene is left open where the match is weak. Size values are once, few and many counts, or a class for expanded clones, and some rows have none.

CDR3 DNA	CDR3 protein	D gene	J gene	V gene	clone size
TGCAGTGCTAGTAGGGGGGTGGACCAGTACTTC	CSASRGVDQYF	-	TRBJ2-5	TRBV20-1	-
TGTGCCAGCAGTAACAACAGGGGTTCCTACGAGCAGTACTTC	CASSNNRGSYEQYF	TRBD1	TRBJ2-7	TRBV27	-
TGTGCCAGCGCGGGGCTGGGAGAGGAGCAGTTCTTC	CASAGLGEEQFF	-	TRBJ2-1	TRBV6-5	-
TGTGCCAGCGGGCGACTAGCGGGGGGATACAATGAGCAGTTCTTC	CASGRLAGGYNEQFF	TRBD2	TRBJ2-1	TRBV6-2/TRBV6-3	few
TGTGCCAGCAAAAGTCGTGGCAGGGTTATGATCACCGGGGAGCTGTTTTTT	CASKSRGRVMITGELFF	-	TRBJ2-2	TRBV2	many
TGTGCCAGCAGCTTCAGCGGGGGGCTGTACAATGAGCAGTTCTTC	CASSFSGGLYNEQFF	TRBD2	TRBJ2-1	TRBV11-2	many
TGCGCCAGCAGCCAAGAGGCGTCCAGGGGGAGCGAGCAGTACTTC	CASSQEASRGSEQYF	TRBD1	TRBJ2-7	TRBV4-3	-
TGTGCCATCAGTGGTTCAGGGGGTAAAGAAAAACTGTTTTTT	CAISGSGGKEKLFF	TRBD1	TRBJ1-4	TRBV10-3	many
TGTGCCAGCCGGTGGGCCACCAACTATGGCTACACCTTC	CASRWATNYGYTF	-	TRBJ1-2	TRBV2	many
TGTGCCAGCAGACCCATAGGACAGGGGGTCGATACGCAGTATTTT	CASRPIGQGVDTQYF	TRBD1	TRBJ2-3	TRBV6-6	few
TGTGCCAGCAGCCAAGACTGGACCGGGAATGAGCAGTTCTTC	CASSQDWTGNEQFF	-	TRBJ2-1	TRBV3-1	-
TGCGCCAGCAGTGACGGGGAGCTGTTTTTT	CASSDGELFF	-	TRBJ2-2	TRBV10-2	-
TGTGCCAGCAGCTTTATGTTCGGTAGCGCTAATGAAAAACTGTTTTTT	CASSFMFGSANEKLFF	-	TRBJ1-4	TRBV7-2	many
TGTGCCAGCAGTACATCAGAGATACCCTCCTACGAGCAGTACTTC	CASSTSEIPSYEQYF	-	TRBJ2-7	TRBV6-6	few
TGTGCCAGCAGCAGACGACAGGATCCCACAGATACGCAGTATTTT	CASSRRQDPTDTQYF	-	TRBJ2-3	TRBV5-5	many
TGTGCCAGCAGCCCCAGGGTAACCGGGGCCAACGTCCTGACTTTC	CASSPRVTGANVLTF	-	TRBJ2-6	TRBV3-1	many
TGCGCCAGCAGCCAGACCGGGACTATCGACAATGAGCAGTTCTTC	CASSQTGTIDNEQFF	TRBD2	TRBJ2-1	TRBV4-1	-
TGTGCCAGCAGTTTAGGGGCCACTAGCGGGGGGAAAGAGACCCAGTACTTC	CASSLGATSGGKETQYF	TRBD2	TRBJ2-5	TRBV12-3/TRBV12-4	-
TGTGCCAGCAGCCCCGGGGCCGGGGAGCTGTTTTTT	CASSPGAGELFF	-	TRBJ2-2	TRBV5-4	many
TGTGCCAGCAGCCAGGCCTCTGGGGCTGAAGCTTTCTTT	CASSQASGAEAFF	-	TRBJ1-1	TRBV3-1	few
TGTGCCAGCAGTGAGGAGAATGAGCAGTTCTTC	CASSEENEQFF	-	TRBJ2-1	TRBV2	-
TGTGCCAGCAGTGAGCCGGCAGGGTCAGATACGCAGTATTTT	CASSEPAGSDTQYF	-	TRBJ2-3	TRBV28	few
TGTGCCAGCAGCCAGGCGGAGACCCAGTACTTC	CASSQAETQYF	-	TRBJ2-5	TRBV14	-
TGTGCCAGCAGCTGGGGGACGGAGGGTACTTCCGAGCAGTACTTC	CASSWGTEGTSEQYF	-	TRBJ2-7	TRBV7-8	many
TGTGCCAGCAGCAACTCACGAAGGGTGGATGAAAAACTGTTTTTT	CASSNSRRVDEKLFF	-	TRBJ1-4	TRBV21-1	few
TGTGCCAGCACCCCGTGGGGCATGTTGGGTCAGCCCCAGCATTTT	CASTPWGMLGQPQHF	-	TRBJ1-5	TRBV21-1	few
TGTGCCAGCAGTTCCCTCCGCGAGCAGTACTTC	CASSSLREQYF	-	TRBJ2-7	TRBV28	-
TGTGCCAGCAGCCCGGGACTAGCGGGGGGTCTCTATAACTACGAGCAGTACTTC	CASSPGLAGGLYNYEQYF	TRBD2	TRBJ2-7	TRBV11-2	many
TGTGCCACCAGTGACCCTGGCAGGGCAGGCTATGGCTACACCTTC	CATSDPGRAGYGYTF	-	TRBJ1-2	TRBV24-1	-
TGTGCCAGCAGTTTCTTAGTTAACACTGAAGCTTTCTTT	CASSFLVNTEAFF	-	TRBJ1-1	TRBV27	-
TGCGCCAGCAGCGGAGGAACAGGGCCGGCTGAAGCTTTCTTT	CASSGGTGPAEAFF	-	TRBJ1-1	TRBV5-1	-
TGTGCCAGCAGCTCCTCTGTGTATGGGAGTAGCACAGATACGCAGTATTTT	CASSSSVYGSSTDTQYF	-	TRBJ2-3	TRBV5-5	many
TGCACCAGCAGCCCGGGACTAGCGGATAGCACAGATACGCAGTATTTT	CTSSPGLADSTDTQYF	-	TRBJ2-3	TRBV1	-
TGTGCCAGCTCCCCCAGGGGTAGGACTGAAGCTTTCTTT	CASSPRGRTEAFF	-	TRBJ1-1	TRBV18	-
TGTGCCAGCAGCCCGCCCCGAGGCTCCCGCCAGGCTGAGCAGTTCTTC	CASSPPRGSRQAEQFF	-	TRBJ2-1	TRBV21-1	many
TGCAGCGTTGTCAGGGGCCGTCAAAATGAGCAGTTCTTC	CSVVRGRQNEQFF	-	TRBJ2-1	TRBV29-1	few
TGTGCCAGCAGCCAAGATTTGGACGGGGGCTATGGCTACACCTTC	CASSQDLDGGYGYTF	-	TRBJ1-2	TRBV3-1	few
TGTGCCATCAAGGCAGGGGCAAGTGCAATAGATGAGCAGTTCTTC	CAIKAGASAIDEQFF	-	TRBJ2-1	TRBV10-3	-
TGCGCCAGCAGCCAAGTGAAGGCAGGGTGGGAAGAGCAGTACTTC	CASSQVKAGWEEQYF	-	TRBJ2-7	TRBV4-1	few
TGTGCCAGCAGTGAAAGCGGGGGGAACACTGAAGCTTTCTTT	CASSESGGNTEAFF	-	TRBJ1-1	TRBV2	many
TGCAGCGTTGAAGAGGGCTGGGGTGAGCAGTTCTTC	CSVEEGWGEQFF	-	TRBJ2-1	TRBV29-1	few
TGTGCCAGCAGTGAAGCCACTATACCGGGCCTTCCCTACGAGCAGTACTTC	CASSEATIPGLPYEQYF	-	TRBJ2-7	TRBV2	-
TGCGCCAGCAGTATCAGTACAGAATACAATGAGCAGTTCTTC	CASSISTEYNEQFF	-	TRBJ2-1	TRBV5-1	-
TGCAGTGCTAGAGGGGACAGGGCCCACGAGCAGTACTTC	CSARGDRAHEQYF	TRBD1	TRBJ2-7	TRBV20-1	-
TGTGCCACCCGAGACCGGGACAGGGTGACCACTGAAGCTTTCTTT	CATRDRDRVTTEAFF	TRBD1	TRBJ1-1	TRBV2	many
TGTGCCAGCTCACCATCTTCCGGGACAAGCTCTGGAAACACCATATATTTT	CASSPSSGTSSGNTIYF	-	TRBJ1-3	TRBV18	-
TGTGCCAGCAGTCCCCAGTCGGGCATGAGGATGGAGCAGTACTTC	CASSPQSGMRMEQYF	-	TRBJ2-7	TRBV12-3/TRBV12-4	-
TGTGCCAGCAGCTTAGGTTCAGGGGGCGGACAGCCCCAGCATTTT	CASSLGSGGGQPQHF	TRBD1	TRBJ1-5	TRBV7-2	many
TGCAGTGCTGCGAAGGGGAGATTCAGCACAGATACGCAGTATTTT	CSAAKGRFSTDTQYF	-	TRBJ2-3	TRBV20-1	-
TGTGCCAGCCAGAGGCTGAACACCGGGGAGCTGTTTTTT	CASQRLNTGELFF	-	TRBJ2-2	TRBV19	-
TGTGCCAGCAGCTTGAATTCAGTCAGTGGGGCTCAGCCCCAGCATTTT	CASSLNSVSGAQPQHF	-	TRBJ1-5	TRBV5-6	-
TGTGCCAGTAGCCCCGCGGGGGATGAGCAGTTCTTC	CASSPAGDEQFF	TRBD2	TRBJ2-1	TRBV19	few
TGTGCCAGCAGCTTAGGATCAGAGACCCAGTACTTC	CASSLGSETQYF	-	TRBJ2-5	TRBV7-6	-
TGCGCCAGCAGCTCACTAGCTAGCGGACGTTCTAGCACAGATACGCAGTATTTT	CASSSLASGRSSTDTQYF	TRBD2	TRBJ2-3	TRBV5-1	few
TGTGCCAGCAGGAGTTGGGGTGAAGAGGAGCTGTTTTTT	CASRSWGEEELFF	-	TRBJ2-2	TRBV2	many
TGCAGCGTTTCCCGGATCCTCGACAATGAGCAGTTCTTC	CSVSRILDNEQFF	-	TRBJ2-1	TRBV29-1	-
TGTGCCAGCAGGCACAGGGATCAGCCCCAGCATTTT	CASRHRDQPQHF	-	TRBJ1-5	TRBV25-1	-